This TCR beta chain appears in the sequencing data of a study of Ad26.COV2.S vaccination and SARS-CoV-2 variants. Turning to the study itself: Donor had been placed in the Ad26.COV2.S arm of the COV1001 trial. Study-level points and caveats: Vaccine recipients had higher spike-specific TCR breadth than placebo recipients.

Germline CDR1 and CDR2: SEHNR and FQNEAQ (reference sequence). This CDR3 comprises 17 residues. The V gene end was trimmed by 1 base and the J gene end by 6 bases; junction bases not matched to a gene: 3. With regard to this clone: What it recognizes is unknown.

Treatment indicated: around 19 received Ad26.COV2.S at low or high dose, single or two shots; several received placebo; per-sample allocation not given. Sampling was done on day 63 after the first vaccine or placebo injection. A Boston adult aged 18-55 years was the donor. The table came from immunoSEQ multiplex PCR; TCRdb's copy has only in-frame clones and leaves some out. Altogether about 680,000 clones are present, 89% being singletons, with the ten largest covering over 1.3%. Sequencing was performed on peripheral blood, taken in a trial of Ad26.COV2.S vaccine versus placebo. This sequence joins TRBV7-9 and TRBJ2-1, with 16 positions matching TRBD2. This sequence originates from a person aged 18-65 years who received the Ad26.COV2.S COVID-19 vaccine or a placebo. The CDR3 reads CASSLEGLAGGRNEQFF. The CDR3 DNA reads as TGTGCCAGCAGCTTAGAGGGACTAGCGGGAGGGCGCAATGAGCAGTTCTTC.